This is a list of T cell receptor beta chains from one sample in a study of T cells in Graves' hyperthyroidism and ophthalmopathy. TCRdb independently ran MiXCR on the multiplex PCR reads; one entry per CDR3 protein. The sample has 250,000 to 300,000 distinct CDR3 sequences, 13% to 15% seen once. The sequenced sample consisted of blood. Receptors were obtained from a woman between 45 and 60 years old with Graves' hyperthyroidism that later progressed to Graves' ophthalmopathy. Both conserved end residues are part of each CDR3. D genes are given only for firm matches. Not every row has a clone size; where given, it reads once, few, many or a size class.

v_gene: TRBV28
d_gene: TRBD2
j_gene: TRBJ2-5
abundance: many
CDR3nt: TGTGCCACCGCTAAACGGGGAGCGGGAACGGGGATCCAAGAGACCCAGTACTTC
CDR3aa: CATAKRGAGTGIQETQYF

v_gene: TRBV6-1
d_gene: TRBD2
j_gene: TRBJ2-1
abundance: many
CDR3nt: TGTGCCAGCAGCTCCAGTGCAGTAGCGGGAGGGCCTAACGATGAGCAGTTCTTC
CDR3aa: CASSSSAVAGGPNDEQFF

v_gene: TRBV20-1
d_gene: -
j_gene: TRBJ1-5
abundance: many
CDR3nt: TGCAGTGCCAGCAGAGGGAATAGCAATCAGCCCCAGCATTTT
CDR3aa: CSASRGNSNQPQHF

v_gene: TRBV20-1
d_gene: TRBD1
j_gene: TRBJ2-7
abundance: many
CDR3nt: TGCAGTGCTAGAGATCACACAGGGGTTCATGGCTCCTACGAGCAGTACTTC
CDR3aa: CSARDHTGVHGSYEQYF

v_gene: TRBV3-1
d_gene: TRBD2
j_gene: TRBJ2-1
abundance: many
CDR3nt: TGTGCCAGCAGCCAAGATCTTGGCGGGAGGGCCACCCCAACAAACAATGAGCAGTTCTTC
CDR3aa: CASSQDLGGRATPTNNEQFF

v_gene: TRBV7-3
d_gene: TRBD2
j_gene: TRBJ2-7
abundance: many
CDR3nt: TGTGCCAGCAGCCTGACTAGCGGGAGCGCCGAGCAGTACTTC
CDR3aa: CASSLTSGSAEQYF

v_gene: TRBV4-1
d_gene: TRBD1
j_gene: TRBJ1-1
abundance: few
CDR3nt: TGCGCCAGCAGCCATAGTACGGACAGGGAGCCTATGAACACTGAAGCTTTCTTT
CDR3aa: CASSHSTDREPMNTEAFF

v_gene: TRBV7-9
d_gene: TRBD1
j_gene: TRBJ1-1
abundance: many
CDR3nt: TGTGCCAGCAGCTCCACGGGACAGGGGCATGTCTCTGAAGCTTTCTTT
CDR3aa: CASSSTGQGHVSEAFF

v_gene: TRBV18
d_gene: -
j_gene: TRBJ1-1
abundance: -
CDR3nt: TGTGCCAGCTCAGCTCCCGGGACACTACGCACTGAAGCTTTCTTT
CDR3aa: CASSAPGTLRTEAFF

v_gene: TRBV11-1
d_gene: -
j_gene: TRBJ1-2
abundance: many
CDR3nt: TGTGCCAGCAGCCCCCGGGGGGGCGAACACTATGGCTACACCTTC
CDR3aa: CASSPRGGEHYGYTF

v_gene: TRBV6-1
d_gene: -
j_gene: TRBJ1-3
abundance: few
CDR3nt: TGTGCCAGCAGTAGGGCCCTAGGGGGAAACACCATATATTTT
CDR3aa: CASSRALGGNTIYF

v_gene: TRBV15
d_gene: -
j_gene: TRBJ1-5
abundance: few
CDR3nt: TGTGCCACCAGCAGAGATGACCCTGAAAGCAATCAGCCCCAGCATTTT
CDR3aa: CATSRDDPESNQPQHF

v_gene: TRBV11-2
d_gene: -
j_gene: TRBJ2-7
abundance: many
CDR3nt: TGTGCCAGCAGCTTAGCTGGTAGCAGTGGCGAGCAGTACTTC
CDR3aa: CASSLAGSSGEQYF

v_gene: TRBV18
d_gene: -
j_gene: TRBJ1-2
abundance: many
CDR3nt: TGTGCCAGCTCTTTACAGGGATTCGCGAACTATGGCTACACCTTC
CDR3aa: CASSLQGFANYGYTF

v_gene: TRBV30
d_gene: -
j_gene: TRBJ1-1
abundance: many
CDR3nt: TGTGCCTGGAGGTTGACTGAGACCACTGAAGCTTTCTTT
CDR3aa: CAWRLTETTEAFF

v_gene: TRBV3-1
d_gene: TRBD1
j_gene: TRBJ2-7
abundance: few
CDR3nt: TGTGCCAGCAGCCCTACAGGGGACTACGAGCAGTACTTC
CDR3aa: CASSPTGDYEQYF

v_gene: TRBV29-1
d_gene: -
j_gene: TRBJ1-5
abundance: many
CDR3nt: TGCAGCGTCACCGGGCCACCGGGAAGCAATCAGCCCCAGCATTTT
CDR3aa: CSVTGPPGSNQPQHF

v_gene: TRBV12-3/TRBV12-4
d_gene: -
j_gene: TRBJ2-7
abundance: -
CDR3nt: TGTGCCAGCAGTCCTAGGGGACACTACTCCTACGAGCAGTACTTC
CDR3aa: CASSPRGHYSYEQYF

v_gene: TRBV15
d_gene: -
j_gene: TRBJ1-2
abundance: many
CDR3nt: TGTGCCACCAGCGCCCGGGACACCAACTATGGCTACACCTTC
CDR3aa: CATSARDTNYGYTF

v_gene: TRBV5-1
d_gene: -
j_gene: TRBJ2-7
abundance: many
CDR3nt: TGCGCCAGCAGCTTGGACGGCAATCGAGGGGGCTACGAGCAGTACTTC
CDR3aa: CASSLDGNRGGYEQYF

v_gene: TRBV20-1
d_gene: TRBD1
j_gene: TRBJ1-2
abundance: many
CDR3nt: TGCAGTGCGCTAGCCCCGGGACAGGGGAGAATAGAATATGGCTACACCTTC
CDR3aa: CSALAPGQGRIEYGYTF

v_gene: TRBV7-3
d_gene: -
j_gene: TRBJ2-1
abundance: -
CDR3nt: TGTGCCAGCAGCTTAACCACCGCCGGGCGAGGGTACAATGAGCAGTTCTTC
CDR3aa: CASSLTTAGRGYNEQFF

v_gene: TRBV2
d_gene: -
j_gene: TRBJ2-4
abundance: many
CDR3nt: TGTGCCAGCAGTGTGAGTAACCAAAACATTCAGTACTTC
CDR3aa: CASSVSNQNIQYF

v_gene: TRBV5-1
d_gene: -
j_gene: TRBJ2-3
abundance: many
CDR3nt: TGCGCCAGCAGCTTGGCCGGTCTAGGCACAGATACGCAGTATTTT
CDR3aa: CASSLAGLGTDTQYF

v_gene: TRBV2
d_gene: -
j_gene: TRBJ1-1
abundance: -
CDR3nt: TGTGCCAGCAGTTACTCGGCAGGTAGCACTGAAGCTTTCTTT
CDR3aa: CASSYSAGSTEAFF

v_gene: TRBV29-1
d_gene: -
j_gene: TRBJ1-3
abundance: few
CDR3nt: TGCAGCATTGGGACCGACAGGCAGGCCATATATTTT
CDR3aa: CSIGTDRQAIYF

v_gene: TRBV7-6
d_gene: -
j_gene: TRBJ2-7
abundance: -
CDR3nt: TGTGCCAGCAGCGGAAGAGGGTGGACCTACGAGCAGTACTTC
CDR3aa: CASSGRGWTYEQYF

v_gene: TRBV6-1
d_gene: -
j_gene: TRBJ1-6
abundance: many
CDR3nt: TGTGCCAGCAGTTCAAAGGGGGTCGCCCTCCACTTT
CDR3aa: CASSSKGVALHF

v_gene: TRBV11-2
d_gene: -
j_gene: TRBJ2-7
abundance: many
CDR3nt: TGTGCCAGCAGCTCCCCCGGAGTCCCCTACGAGCAGTACTTC
CDR3aa: CASSSPGVPYEQYF

v_gene: TRBV18
d_gene: TRBD1
j_gene: TRBJ1-5
abundance: many
CDR3nt: TGTGCCAGCTCACCCGACAGGGGGTACCAGCCCCAGCATTTT
CDR3aa: CASSPDRGYQPQHF

v_gene: TRBV29-1
d_gene: -
j_gene: TRBJ2-7
abundance: few
CDR3nt: TGCAGCGTTGGGGGGATCACCTACGAGCAGTACTTC
CDR3aa: CSVGGITYEQYF

v_gene: TRBV20-1
d_gene: TRBD1
j_gene: TRBJ2-7
abundance: many
CDR3nt: TGCAGTGCGCCGGGACAGGGGTCGGCTACTACCGAGCAGTACTTC
CDR3aa: CSAPGQGSATTEQYF

v_gene: TRBV20-1
d_gene: TRBD1
j_gene: TRBJ1-6
abundance: -
CDR3nt: TGCAGTGCTAGAGATCTCCGGGACAGGGGACTTTCACCCCTCCACTTT
CDR3aa: CSARDLRDRGLSPLHF

v_gene: TRBV5-1
d_gene: -
j_gene: TRBJ1-1
abundance: many
CDR3nt: TGCGCCAGCAGCTTGGATGTGGATGGGACTGAAGCTTTCTTT
CDR3aa: CASSLDVDGTEAFF

v_gene: TRBV7-8
d_gene: TRBD2
j_gene: TRBJ2-3
abundance: many
CDR3nt: TGTGCCAGCGCGAGACTAGCGGGAGAAGATACGCAGTATTTT
CDR3aa: CASARLAGEDTQYF

v_gene: TRBV7-9
d_gene: TRBD2
j_gene: TRBJ2-7
abundance: many
CDR3nt: TGTGCCAGCAGCTTATCTAGCGGGAGGAAGGAGCAGTACTTC
CDR3aa: CASSLSSGRKEQYF

v_gene: TRBV29-1
d_gene: -
j_gene: TRBJ1-5
abundance: many
CDR3nt: TGCAGCGTGTCGGGGGGCGGGAATCAGCCCCAGCATTTT
CDR3aa: CSVSGGGNQPQHF

v_gene: TRBV9
d_gene: -
j_gene: TRBJ2-2
abundance: few
CDR3nt: TGTGCCAGCAGCGTAGTAACCGACGGGGAGCTGTTTTTT
CDR3aa: CASSVVTDGELFF

v_gene: TRBV20-1
d_gene: -
j_gene: TRBJ2-7
abundance: many
CDR3nt: TGCAGTGCTAGAGCCGCCCTGCAGTACTTC
CDR3aa: CSARAALQYF

v_gene: TRBV2
d_gene: TRBD1
j_gene: TRBJ2-5
abundance: -
CDR3nt: TGTGCCAGCAGCTCCGGGACAGGGGGCGTGGGTCTTAAGGAGACCCAGTACTTC
CDR3aa: CASSSGTGGVGLKETQYF

v_gene: TRBV6-4
d_gene: -
j_gene: TRBJ2-2
abundance: few
CDR3nt: TGTGCCAGCAGTGACTCTGCAGGGAACACCGGGGAGCTGTTTTTT
CDR3aa: CASSDSAGNTGELFF

v_gene: TRBV7-2
d_gene: -
j_gene: TRBJ2-3
abundance: many
CDR3nt: TGTGCCAGCAGCTTAAGGGACTCTACGCAGTATTTT
CDR3aa: CASSLRDSTQYF

v_gene: TRBV3-1
d_gene: -
j_gene: TRBJ1-1
abundance: many
CDR3nt: TGTGCCAGCAGCCATGGCAGAGACACTGAAGCTTTCTTT
CDR3aa: CASSHGRDTEAFF

v_gene: TRBV7-6
d_gene: -
j_gene: TRBJ1-2
abundance: few
CDR3nt: TGTGCCAGCAGCGAAAAGTGGGGAGGCTACACCTTC
CDR3aa: CASSEKWGGYTF

v_gene: TRBV20-1
d_gene: TRBD2
j_gene: TRBJ2-3
abundance: -
CDR3nt: TGCAGTGCTAGAGATAGATTGGGGCGCGGGAGGGGAAAAGATACGCAGTATTTT
CDR3aa: CSARDRLGRGRGKDTQYF

v_gene: TRBV28
d_gene: -
j_gene: TRBJ2-2
abundance: many
CDR3nt: TGTGCCAGCAGATTACACAGGGCCACCGGGGAGCTGTTTTTT
CDR3aa: CASRLHRATGELFF

v_gene: TRBV11-3
d_gene: -
j_gene: TRBJ2-3
abundance: many
CDR3nt: TGTGCCAGCAGCAAGACCCCTAGCACAGATACGCAGTATTTT
CDR3aa: CASSKTPSTDTQYF

v_gene: TRBV5-1
d_gene: TRBD1
j_gene: TRBJ2-1
abundance: many
CDR3nt: TGCGCCAGCAGAGGACAGGGGGTCTACAATGAGCAGTTCTTC
CDR3aa: CASRGQGVYNEQFF

v_gene: TRBV10-3
d_gene: TRBD1
j_gene: TRBJ1-1
abundance: many
CDR3nt: TGTGCCATCAGGGGCTTCACAGGGGGCGCGGGCACTGAAGCTTTCTTT
CDR3aa: CAIRGFTGGAGTEAFF

v_gene: TRBV7-3
d_gene: TRBD2
j_gene: TRBJ2-1
abundance: many
CDR3nt: TGTGCCAGCAGCTTAACAGGGATAGCGGGGGATGAGCAGTTCTTC
CDR3aa: CASSLTGIAGDEQFF

v_gene: TRBV11-3
d_gene: -
j_gene: TRBJ1-3
abundance: many
CDR3nt: TGTGCCAGCAGCCCAGGACACAACGGAGCTGGAAACACCATATATTTT
CDR3aa: CASSPGHNGAGNTIYF

v_gene: TRBV20-1
d_gene: TRBD1
j_gene: TRBJ2-7
abundance: many
CDR3nt: TGCAGTGCTACCACAGGGGCCGGGGACGAGCAGTACTTC
CDR3aa: CSATTGAGDEQYF

v_gene: TRBV7-2
d_gene: -
j_gene: TRBJ1-4
abundance: few
CDR3nt: TGTGCCAGCAGCCCACTAGTTTCTGAAAAACTGTTTTTT
CDR3aa: CASSPLVSEKLFF

v_gene: TRBV20-1
d_gene: -
j_gene: TRBJ1-2
abundance: many
CDR3nt: TGCAGTGCTAGGAAGAGGGTAGGAAATGGCTACACCTTC
CDR3aa: CSARKRVGNGYTF